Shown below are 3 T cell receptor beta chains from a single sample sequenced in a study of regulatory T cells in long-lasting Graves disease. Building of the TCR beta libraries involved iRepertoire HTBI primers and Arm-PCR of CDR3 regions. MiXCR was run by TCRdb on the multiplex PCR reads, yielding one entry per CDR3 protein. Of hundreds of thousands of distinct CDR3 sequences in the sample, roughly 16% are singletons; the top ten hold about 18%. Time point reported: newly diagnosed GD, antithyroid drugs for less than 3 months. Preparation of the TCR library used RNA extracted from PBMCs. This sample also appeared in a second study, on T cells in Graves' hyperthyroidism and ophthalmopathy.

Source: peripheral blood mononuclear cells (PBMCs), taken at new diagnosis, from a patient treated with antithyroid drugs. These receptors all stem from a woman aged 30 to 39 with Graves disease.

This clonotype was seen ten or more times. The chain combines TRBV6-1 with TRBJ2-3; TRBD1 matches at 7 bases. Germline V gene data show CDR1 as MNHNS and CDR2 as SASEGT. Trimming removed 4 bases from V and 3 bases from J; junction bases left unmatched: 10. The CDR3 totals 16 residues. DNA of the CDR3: TGTGCCAGCAGTGCACGTCGGGACAGCTATACAGATACGCAGTATTTT. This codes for CASSARRDSYTDTQYF.

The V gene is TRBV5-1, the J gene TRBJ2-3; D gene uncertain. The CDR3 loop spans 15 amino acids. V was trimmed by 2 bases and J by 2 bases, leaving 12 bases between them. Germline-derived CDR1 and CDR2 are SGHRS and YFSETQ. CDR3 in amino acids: CASSFPQGSTDTQYF. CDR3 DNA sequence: TGCGCCAGCAGCTTTCCACAAGGGTCCACAGATACGCAGTATTTT.

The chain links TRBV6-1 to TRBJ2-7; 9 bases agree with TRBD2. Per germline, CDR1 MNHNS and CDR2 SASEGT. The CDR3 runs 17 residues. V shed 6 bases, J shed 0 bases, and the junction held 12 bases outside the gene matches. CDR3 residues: CASSPGGAGGLSYEQYF. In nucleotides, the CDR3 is TGTGCCAGCAGCCCCGGGGGAGCGGGAGGCCTCTCCTACGAGCAGTACTTC.